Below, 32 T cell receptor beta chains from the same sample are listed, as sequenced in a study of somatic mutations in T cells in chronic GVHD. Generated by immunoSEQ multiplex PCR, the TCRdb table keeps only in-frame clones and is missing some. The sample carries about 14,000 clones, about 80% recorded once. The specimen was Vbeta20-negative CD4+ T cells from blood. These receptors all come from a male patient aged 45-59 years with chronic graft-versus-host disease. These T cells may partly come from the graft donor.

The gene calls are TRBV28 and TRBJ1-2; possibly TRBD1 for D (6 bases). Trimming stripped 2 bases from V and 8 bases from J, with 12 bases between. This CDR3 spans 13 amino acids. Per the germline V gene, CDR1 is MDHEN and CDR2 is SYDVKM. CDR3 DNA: TGTGCCAGCAGTTTAGCGGGGGCGCGAGGCTACACCTTC. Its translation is CASSLAGARGYTF.

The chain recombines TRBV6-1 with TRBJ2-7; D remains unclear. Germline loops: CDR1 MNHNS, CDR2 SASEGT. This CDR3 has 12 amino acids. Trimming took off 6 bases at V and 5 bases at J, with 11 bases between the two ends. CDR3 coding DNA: TGTGCCAGCAGGGCCGCCTTGGACGAGCAGTACTTC. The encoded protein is CASRAALDEQYF.

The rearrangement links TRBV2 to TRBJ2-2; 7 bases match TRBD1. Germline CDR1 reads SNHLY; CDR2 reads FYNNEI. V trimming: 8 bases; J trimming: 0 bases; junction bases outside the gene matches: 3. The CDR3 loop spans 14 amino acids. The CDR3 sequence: CASRDSTNTGELFF. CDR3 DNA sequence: TGTGCCAGCCGGGACAGCACGAACACCGGGGAGCTGTTTTTT.

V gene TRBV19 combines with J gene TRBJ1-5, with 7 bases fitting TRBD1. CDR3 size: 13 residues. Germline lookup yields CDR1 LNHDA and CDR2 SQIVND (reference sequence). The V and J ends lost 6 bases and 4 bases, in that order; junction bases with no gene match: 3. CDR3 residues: CASSLTGNQPQHF. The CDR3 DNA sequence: TGTGCCAGTAGCCTGACAGGGAATCAGCCCCAGCATTTT.

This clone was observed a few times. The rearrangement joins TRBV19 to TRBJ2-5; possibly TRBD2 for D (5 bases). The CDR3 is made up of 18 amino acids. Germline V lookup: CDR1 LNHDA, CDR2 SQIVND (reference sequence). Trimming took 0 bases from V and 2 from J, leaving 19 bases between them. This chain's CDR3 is CASSIDRGNARPQETQYF. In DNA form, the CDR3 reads TGTGCCAGTAGTATAGATCGAGGGAATGCCAGGCCTCAAGAGACCCAGTACTTC.

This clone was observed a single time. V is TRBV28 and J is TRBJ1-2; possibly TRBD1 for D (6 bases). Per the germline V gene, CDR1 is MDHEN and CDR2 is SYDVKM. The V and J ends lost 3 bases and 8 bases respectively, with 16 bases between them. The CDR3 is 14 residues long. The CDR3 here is CASSLDLGARGYTF. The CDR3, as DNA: TGTGCCAGCAGTTTGGATCTGGGGGCGCGGGGCTACACCTTC.

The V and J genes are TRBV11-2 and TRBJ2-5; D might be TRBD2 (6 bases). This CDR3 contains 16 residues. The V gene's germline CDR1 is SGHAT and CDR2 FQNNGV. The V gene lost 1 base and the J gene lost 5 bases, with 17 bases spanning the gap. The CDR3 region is CASSLGRAGSFETQYF. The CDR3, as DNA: TGTGCCAGCAGCTTAGGGCGGGCGGGGTCTTTCGAGACCCAGTACTTC. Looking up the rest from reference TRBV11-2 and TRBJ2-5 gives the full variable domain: EAGVAQSPRYKIIEKRQSVAFWCNPISGHATLYWYQQILGQGPKLLIQFQNNGVVDDSQLPKDRFSAERLKGVDSTLKIQPAKLEDSAVYLCASSLGRAGSFETQYFGPGTRLLVL.

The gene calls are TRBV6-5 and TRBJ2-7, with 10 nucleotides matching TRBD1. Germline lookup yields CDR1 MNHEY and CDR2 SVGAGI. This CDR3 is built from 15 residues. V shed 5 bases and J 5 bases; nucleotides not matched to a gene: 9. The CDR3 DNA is TGTGCCAGCAGTGCCCGGGACAGGGGAGGGCACGAGCAGTACTTC. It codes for CASSARDRGGHEQYF.

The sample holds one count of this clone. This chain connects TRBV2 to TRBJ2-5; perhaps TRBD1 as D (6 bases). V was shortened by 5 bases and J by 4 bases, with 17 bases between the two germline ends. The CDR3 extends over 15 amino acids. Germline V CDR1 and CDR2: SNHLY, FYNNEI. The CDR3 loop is CASSIPGVRVETQYF. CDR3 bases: TGTGCCAGCAGTATCCCAGGGGTTCGGGTAGAGACCCAGTACTTC.

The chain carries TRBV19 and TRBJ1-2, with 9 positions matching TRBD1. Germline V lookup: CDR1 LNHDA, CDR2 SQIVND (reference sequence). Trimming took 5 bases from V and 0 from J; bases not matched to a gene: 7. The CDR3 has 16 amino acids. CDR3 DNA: TGTGCCAGTAGTTCCGGACAGGGGCTAGCTAACTATGGCTACACCTTC. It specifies CASSSGQGLANYGYTF.

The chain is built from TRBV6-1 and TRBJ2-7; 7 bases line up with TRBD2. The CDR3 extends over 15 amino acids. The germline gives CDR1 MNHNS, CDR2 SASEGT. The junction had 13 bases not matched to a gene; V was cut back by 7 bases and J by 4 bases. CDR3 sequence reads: CASTSGGRGSYEQYF. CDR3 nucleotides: TGTGCCAGCACTTCCGGAGGGCGGGGGTCTTACGAGCAGTACTTC.

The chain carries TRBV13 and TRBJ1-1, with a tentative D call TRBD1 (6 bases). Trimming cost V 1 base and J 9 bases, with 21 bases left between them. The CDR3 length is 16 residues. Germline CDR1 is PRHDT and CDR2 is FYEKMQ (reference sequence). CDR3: CASSLETPGTRNQAFF. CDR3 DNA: TGTGCCAGCAGCTTAGAAACCCCCGGGACAAGGAACCAAGCTTTCTTT. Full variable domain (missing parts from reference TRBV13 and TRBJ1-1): AAGVIQSPRHLIKEKRETATLKCYPIPRHDTVYWYQQGPGQDPQFLISFYEKMQSDKGSIPDRFSAQQFSDYHSELNMSSLELGDSALYFCASSLETPGTRNQAFFGQGTRLTVV.

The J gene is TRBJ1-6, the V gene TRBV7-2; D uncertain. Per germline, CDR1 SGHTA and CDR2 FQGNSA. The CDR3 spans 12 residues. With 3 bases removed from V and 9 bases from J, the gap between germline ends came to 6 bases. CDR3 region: CASSFRGSPLHF. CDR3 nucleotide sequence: TGTGCCAGCAGCTTCCGGGGTTCACCCCTCCACTTT.

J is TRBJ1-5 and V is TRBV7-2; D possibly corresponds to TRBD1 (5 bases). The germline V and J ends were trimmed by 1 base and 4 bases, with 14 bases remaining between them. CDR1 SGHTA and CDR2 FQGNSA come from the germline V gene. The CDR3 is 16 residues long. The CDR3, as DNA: TGTGCCAGCAGCTTAGGTGAAGGGGCCATTAATCAGCCCCAGCATTTT. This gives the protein CASSLGEGAINQPQHF.

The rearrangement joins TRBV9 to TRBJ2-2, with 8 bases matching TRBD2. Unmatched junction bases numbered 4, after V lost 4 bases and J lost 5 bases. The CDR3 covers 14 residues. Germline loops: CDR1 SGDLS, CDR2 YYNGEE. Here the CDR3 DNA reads TGTGCCAGCAGCTTGGCTAGCGGGACCGGGGAGCTGTTTTTT. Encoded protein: CASSLASGTGELFF.

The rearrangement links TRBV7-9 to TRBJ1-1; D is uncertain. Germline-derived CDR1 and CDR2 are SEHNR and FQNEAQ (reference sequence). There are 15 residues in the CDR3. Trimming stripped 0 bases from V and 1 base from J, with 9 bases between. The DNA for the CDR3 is TGTGCCAGCAGCTTAGCGCTTCCAGGGAACACTGAAGCTTTCTTT. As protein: CASSLALPGNTEAFF.

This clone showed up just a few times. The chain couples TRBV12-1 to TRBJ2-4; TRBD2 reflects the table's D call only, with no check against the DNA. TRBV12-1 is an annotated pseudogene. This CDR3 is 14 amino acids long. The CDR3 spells CASSFVRGENIQYF. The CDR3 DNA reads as TGTGCCAGCAGCTTTGTTCGGGGGGAAAACATTCAGTACTTC.

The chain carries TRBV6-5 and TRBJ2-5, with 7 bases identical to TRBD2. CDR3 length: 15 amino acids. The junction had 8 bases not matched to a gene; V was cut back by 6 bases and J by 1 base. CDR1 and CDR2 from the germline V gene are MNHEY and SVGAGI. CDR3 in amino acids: CASRPQASGQETQYF. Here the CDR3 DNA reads TGTGCCAGCAGGCCCCAGGCTAGCGGCCAAGAGACCCAGTACTTC.

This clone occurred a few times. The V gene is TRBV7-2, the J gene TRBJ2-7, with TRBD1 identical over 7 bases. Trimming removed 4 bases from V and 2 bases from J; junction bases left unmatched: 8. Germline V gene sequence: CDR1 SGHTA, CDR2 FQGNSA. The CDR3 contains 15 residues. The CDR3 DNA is TGTGCCAGCAGCTATCGGACAGGTTCTACCTACGAGCAGTACTTC. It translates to CASSYRTGSTYEQYF.

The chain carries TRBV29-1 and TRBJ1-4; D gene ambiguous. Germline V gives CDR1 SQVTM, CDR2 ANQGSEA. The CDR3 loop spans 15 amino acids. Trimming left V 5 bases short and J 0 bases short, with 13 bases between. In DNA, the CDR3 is TGCAGCGTTAACCGGGGAGGATCAACTAATGAAAAACTGTTTTTT. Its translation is CSVNRGGSTNEKLFF. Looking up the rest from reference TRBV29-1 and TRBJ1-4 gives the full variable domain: SAVISQKPSRDICQRGTSLTIQCQVDSQVTMMFWYRQQPGQSLTLIATANQGSEATYESGFVIDKFPISRPNLTFSTLTVSNMSPEDSSIYLCSVNRGGSTNEKLFFGSGTQLSVL.

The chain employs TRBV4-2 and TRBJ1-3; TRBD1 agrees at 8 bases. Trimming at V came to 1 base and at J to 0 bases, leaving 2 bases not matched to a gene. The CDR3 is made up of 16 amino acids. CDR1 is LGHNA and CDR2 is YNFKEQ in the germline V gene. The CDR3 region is CASSQGTGSSGNTIYF. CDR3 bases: TGTGCCAGCAGCCAAGGGACAGGGAGCTCTGGAAACACCATATATTTT.

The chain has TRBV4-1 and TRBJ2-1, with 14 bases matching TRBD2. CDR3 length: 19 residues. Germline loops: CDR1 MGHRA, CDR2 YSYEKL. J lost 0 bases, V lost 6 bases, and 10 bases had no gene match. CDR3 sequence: CASSSLGTSGGLSYNEQFF. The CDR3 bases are TGCGCCAGCAGTTCTCTAGGGACTAGCGGGGGCCTCTCCTACAATGAGCAGTTCTTC.

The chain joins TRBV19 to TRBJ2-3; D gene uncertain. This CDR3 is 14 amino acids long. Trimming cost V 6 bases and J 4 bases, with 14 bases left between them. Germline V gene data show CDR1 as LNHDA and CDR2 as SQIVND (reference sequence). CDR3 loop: CASRRGSSADTQYF. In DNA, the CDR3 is TGTGCCAGTAGACGAGGCAGCAGTGCAGATACGCAGTATTTT.

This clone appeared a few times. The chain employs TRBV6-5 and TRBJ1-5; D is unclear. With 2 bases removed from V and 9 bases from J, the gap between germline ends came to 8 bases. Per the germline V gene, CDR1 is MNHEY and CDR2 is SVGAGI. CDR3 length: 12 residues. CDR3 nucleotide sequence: TGTGCCAGCAGTTACGGTAACATGCCCCAGCATTTT. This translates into CASSYGNMPQHF.

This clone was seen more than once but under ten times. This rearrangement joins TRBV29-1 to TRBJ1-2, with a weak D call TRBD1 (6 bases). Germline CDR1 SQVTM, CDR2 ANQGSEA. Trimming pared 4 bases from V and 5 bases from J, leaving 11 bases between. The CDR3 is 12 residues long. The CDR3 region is CSVGTESYGYTF. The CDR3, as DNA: TGCAGCGTTGGGACAGAGTCTTATGGCTACACCTTC.

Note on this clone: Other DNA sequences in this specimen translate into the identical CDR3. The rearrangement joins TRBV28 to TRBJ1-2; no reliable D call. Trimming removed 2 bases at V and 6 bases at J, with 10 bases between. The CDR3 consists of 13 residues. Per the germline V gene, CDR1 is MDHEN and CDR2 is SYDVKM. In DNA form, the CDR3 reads TGTGCCAGCAGTTTACCGGTTTATGATGGCTACACCTTC. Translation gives CASSLPVYDGYTF.

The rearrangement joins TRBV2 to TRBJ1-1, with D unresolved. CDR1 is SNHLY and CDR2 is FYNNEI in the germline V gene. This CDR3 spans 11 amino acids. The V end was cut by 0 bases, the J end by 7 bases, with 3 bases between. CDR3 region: CASSEAYEAFF. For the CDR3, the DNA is TGTGCCAGCAGTGAAGCGTATGAAGCTTTCTTT. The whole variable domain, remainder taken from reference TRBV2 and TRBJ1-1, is EPEVTQTPSHQVTQMGQEVILRCVPISNHLYFYWYRQILGQKVEFLVSFYNNEISEKSEIFDDQFSVERPDGSNFTLKIRSTKLEDSAMYFCASSEAYEAFFGQGTRLTVV.

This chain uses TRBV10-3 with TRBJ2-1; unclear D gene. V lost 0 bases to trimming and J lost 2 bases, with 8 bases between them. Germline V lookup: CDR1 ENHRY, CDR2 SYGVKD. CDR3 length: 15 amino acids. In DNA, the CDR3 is TGTGCCATCAGTGAGTCGAAGTCTACCTACAATGAGCAGTTCTTC. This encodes CAISESKSTYNEQFF.

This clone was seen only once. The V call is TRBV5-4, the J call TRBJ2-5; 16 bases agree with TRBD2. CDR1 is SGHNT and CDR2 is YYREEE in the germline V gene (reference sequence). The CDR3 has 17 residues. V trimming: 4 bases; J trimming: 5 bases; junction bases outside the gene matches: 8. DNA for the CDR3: TGTGCCAGCAGCCGGGGACTAGCGGGGGGGCAGTCTGAGACCCAGTACTTC. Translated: CASSRGLAGGQSETQYF.

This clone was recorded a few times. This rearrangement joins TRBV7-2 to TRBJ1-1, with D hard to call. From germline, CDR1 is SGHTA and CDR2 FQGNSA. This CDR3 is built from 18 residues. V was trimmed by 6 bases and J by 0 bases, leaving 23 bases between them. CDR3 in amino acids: CASSQTVYGRSMNTEAFF. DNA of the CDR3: TGTGCCAGCAGTCAAACAGTGTACGGCAGGTCGATGAACACTGAAGCTTTCTTT.

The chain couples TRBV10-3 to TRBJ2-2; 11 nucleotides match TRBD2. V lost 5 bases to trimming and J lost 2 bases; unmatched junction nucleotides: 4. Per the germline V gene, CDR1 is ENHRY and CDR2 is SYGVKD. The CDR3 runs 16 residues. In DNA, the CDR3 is TGTGCCATCAGTCCTAGCGGGGGGACTAACACCGGGGAGCTGTTTTTT. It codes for CAISPSGGTNTGELFF.

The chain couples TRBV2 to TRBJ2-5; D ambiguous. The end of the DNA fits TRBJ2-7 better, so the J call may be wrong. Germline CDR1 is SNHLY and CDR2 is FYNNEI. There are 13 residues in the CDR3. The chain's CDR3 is CASSEAIGYEQYF. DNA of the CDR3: TGTGCCAGCAGTGAAGCTATTGGTTACGAGCAGTACTTC.